One sample yielded the 29 T cell receptor beta chains listed below, sequenced in a study of immune cell composition in non-small cell lung cancer. Only in-frame clones appear in the TCRdb table, and some are missing; sequencing was by immunoSEQ multiplex PCR. The data show over 6,500 clones, less than 80% seen once. Normal lung was taken at the farthest possible site, at least 3 cm from tumour. Sequenced material: non-adjacent lung tissue. These receptors were collected from a human donor with non-small cell lung cancer.

J is TRBJ1-5 and V is TRBV10-3; D gene unclear. The V gene lost 6 bases and the J gene lost 4 bases, with 7 bases spanning the gap. Germline V CDR1 and CDR2: ENHRY, SYGVKD. The CDR3 has 12 amino acids. The CDR3 nucleotides read TGTGCCATCAGGCAGGATAATCAGCCCCAGCATTTT. Its protein product is CAIRQDNQPQHF.

The chain joins TRBV9 to TRBJ2-1, with D perhaps TRBD2 (7 bases). The CDR3 is made up of 15 amino acids. The V gene's germline CDR1 is SGDLS and CDR2 YYNGEE. The germline V and J ends were trimmed by 4 bases and 5 bases, with 16 bases remaining between them. Here the CDR3 DNA reads TGTGCCAGCAGCTATTCGAAGCGGGACAACAATGAGCAGTTCTTC. This gives the protein CASSYSKRDNNEQFF.

This clone occurred a few times. This rearrangement joins TRBV2 to TRBJ1-5, with D perhaps matching TRBD1 (6 bases). Trimming left V 6 bases short and J 1 base short, with 13 bases between. Germline CDR1 reads SNHLY; CDR2 reads FYNNEI. The CDR3 has 15 residues. In DNA form, the CDR3 reads TGTGCCAGCAGGAAGGGGGTGGTGAGCAATCAGCCCCAGCATTTT. Translating it yields CASRKGVVSNQPQHF.

V and J are TRBV27 and TRBJ2-1, with 9 bases aligning to TRBD2. The junction had 8 bases not matched to a gene; V was cut back by 4 bases and J by 7 bases. The germline V gene has CDR1 MNHEY and CDR2 SMNVEV (reference sequence). The CDR3 runs to 15 residues. In nucleotides, the CDR3 is TGTGCCAGCAGTTCCCTAGGCGGGGGGGCTAATGAGCAGTTCTTC. This sequence encodes CASSSLGGGANEQFF.

This chain joins TRBV2 and TRBJ2-5, with 7 positions matching TRBD1. This CDR3 comprises 14 residues. Germline V gives CDR1 SNHLY, CDR2 FYNNEI. Unmatched junction bases numbered 6, after V lost 3 bases and J lost 5 bases. The CDR3 spells CASSETGYGETQYF. The CDR3 DNA sequence: TGTGCCAGCAGTGAGACAGGGTATGGGGAGACCCAGTACTTC.

This rearrangement joins TRBV6-6 to TRBJ2-1; D is undetermined. The germline V and J ends were trimmed by 4 bases and 9 bases, with 10 bases remaining between them. Germline V gene data show CDR1 as MNHNY and CDR2 as SVGAGI (reference sequence). The CDR3 sequence is 12 residues long. CDR3 coding DNA: TGTGCCAGCAGTTCATTAGCTCCTGAGCAGTTCTTC. Translated, it gives CASSSLAPEQFF.

The chain has TRBV6-1 and TRBJ1-2, with TRBD1 matching over 10 bases. Germline CDR1 is MNHNS and CDR2 is SASEGT. V lost 6 bases to trimming and J lost 1 base; unmatched junction nucleotides: 2. The length of the CDR3 is 14 residues. DNA for the CDR3: TGTGCCAGCAGCCGGGACAGGGGTAACTATGGCTACACCTTC. Residues: CASSRDRGNYGYTF.

Only a few counts were recorded for this clone. The chain uses TRBV7-9 and TRBJ2-2, with 9 bases matching TRBD1. This CDR3 is built from 15 residues. The germline CDR1 and CDR2 sequences are SEHNR and FQNEAQ (reference sequence). Trimming cost V 5 bases and J 2 bases; bases outside gene matches: 3. The CDR3 sequence: CASSQGQGNTGELFF. In nucleotides, the CDR3 is TGTGCCAGCAGCCAGGGACAGGGAAACACCGGGGAGCTGTTTTTT. Full variable domain (remainder filled in from reference TRBV7-9 and TRBJ2-2): DTGVSQNPRHKITKRGQNVTFRCDPISEHNRLYWYRQTLGQGPEFLTYFQNEAQLEKSRLLSDRFSAERPKGSFSTLEIQRTEQGDSAMYLCASSQGQGNTGELFFGEGSRLTVL.

This sequence joins TRBV5-6 and TRBJ2-5, with TRBD1 matching over 7 bases. The CDR3 extends over 15 amino acids. The germline gives CDR1 SGHDT, CDR2 YYEEEE. Trimming removed 4 bases from V and 5 bases from J; junction bases left unmatched: 11. The CDR3 coding sequence is TGTGCCAGCAGCAAAGGACAGGTGATTCGGGAGACCCAGTACTTC. Protein product: CASSKGQVIRETQYF.

This chain uses TRBV5-8 with TRBJ1-2; the D is unclear. The V and J ends lost 3 bases and 8 bases respectively, with 11 bases between them. The CDR3 totals 12 residues. The germline gives CDR1 SGHTS, CDR2 YDEGEE. The CDR3 sequence is CASSYGPSGYTF. In nucleotides, the CDR3 is TGTGCCAGCAGCTACGGTCCCTCCGGCTACACCTTC. The entire variable domain, with the rest obtained from reference TRBV5-8 and TRBJ1-2, is as follows: EAGVTQSPTHLIKTRGQQATLRCSPISGHTSVYWYQQALGLGLQFLLWYDEGEERNRGNFPPRFSGRQFPNYSSELNVNALELEDSALYLCASSYGPSGYTFGSGTRLTVV.

The chain employs TRBV11-3 and TRBJ2-1, with 9 positions matching TRBD2. The V gene end was trimmed by 5 bases and the J gene end by 8 bases; junction bases not matched to a gene: 13. This CDR3 is 16 amino acids long. CDR1 SGHNT and CDR2 YENEEA come from the germline V gene. The CDR3 sequence: CASSAGIAGVAYEQFF. The CDR3 DNA follows: TGTGCCAGCAGCGCCGGTATAGCGGGAGTCGCATATGAGCAGTTCTTC.

The chain employs TRBV7-2 and TRBJ2-7, with 11 bases that match TRBD2. CDR3 length: 15 residues. The V gene's germline CDR1 is SGHTA and CDR2 FQGNSA. After removal of 5 bases from V and 3 bases from J, the junction contained 6 bases not matched to a gene. CDR3 residues: CASSDPGLAVYEQYF. DNA of the CDR3: TGTGCCAGCAGCGACCCGGGACTAGCGGTCTACGAGCAGTACTTC.

This clone has just one count. V is TRBV5-1 and J is TRBJ1-2; a weak D match, TRBD1 (5 bases). V was shortened by 4 bases and J by 8 bases, with 12 bases between the two germline ends. CDR1 is SGHRS and CDR2 is YFSETQ in the germline V gene. CDR3 length: 12 residues. The CDR3 sequence is CASSHRNGGYTF. CDR3 nucleotides: TGCGCCAGCAGCCACAGGAACGGGGGCTACACCTTC.

This clone is categorized as medium-sized (0.01 to 0.1%). This chain connects TRBV6-1 to TRBJ2-1; 10 bases fit TRBD2. The V gene end was trimmed by 5 bases and the J gene end by 7 bases; junction bases not matched to a gene: 5. The CDR3 sequence is 14 residues long. Per germline, CDR1 MNHNS and CDR2 SASEGT. The DNA for the CDR3 is TGTGCCAGCAGTCTAGCGGGAGATAGGAATGAGCAGTTCTTC. Amino acids: CASSLAGDRNEQFF.

The chain couples TRBV5-1 to TRBJ2-5; D is possibly TRBD1 (5 bases). This CDR3 is 15 amino acids long. Trimming cost V 0 bases and J 0 bases, with 9 bases left between them. The V gene's germline CDR1 is SGHRS and CDR2 YFSETQ. CDR3 DNA: TGCGCCAGCAGCTTGGCAGGGCTAGACCAAGAGACCCAGTACTTC. Amino acids: CASSLAGLDQETQYF. The whole variable domain, remainder taken from reference TRBV5-1 and TRBJ2-5, is KAGVTQTPRYLIKTRGQQVTLSCSPISGHRSVSWYQQTPGQGLQFLFEYFSETQRNKGNFPGRFSGRQFSNSRSEMNVSTLELGDSALYLCASSLAGLDQETQYFGPGTRLLVL.

J is TRBJ2-3 and V is TRBV7-9; D possibly corresponds to TRBD2 (5 bases). The V end was cut by 5 bases, the J end by 5 bases, with 17 bases between. The germline V gene encodes CDR1 SEHNR and CDR2 FQNEAQ (reference sequence). The CDR3 extends over 15 amino acids. This CDR3 is CASSIGFNREDTQYF. Written as DNA, the CDR3 is TGTGCCAGCAGCATCGGGTTCAACCGGGAAGATACGCAGTATTTT.

The chain uses TRBV11-2 and TRBJ2-5; D possibly corresponds to TRBD2 (5 bases). V was cut by 5 bases and J by 5 bases, with 6 bases left in between. Germline V gene lookup returns CDR1 SGHAT and CDR2 FQNNGV. The CDR3 covers 11 residues. CDR3 protein: CASSTGETQYF. CDR3 nucleotides: TGTGCCAGCAGCACGGGGGAGACCCAGTACTTC.

The rearrangement joins TRBV7-8 to TRBJ2-6; D not certain. The CDR3 extends over 16 amino acids. V was trimmed by 1 base and J by 2 bases, leaving 9 bases between them. The germline V gene has CDR1 SGHVS and CDR2 FQNEAQ. Written as DNA, the CDR3 is TGTGCCAGCAGCTTAGAATTGGCCCCTGGGGCCAACGTCCTGACTTTC. It is translated as CASSLELAPGANVLTF.

The chain employs TRBV7-8 and TRBJ2-2; 11 nucleotides match TRBD1. The V segment lost 4 bases and the J segment 1 base; nucleotides outside the gene matches: 5. This CDR3 comprises 17 residues. Germline values: CDR1 SGHVS, CDR2 FQNEAQ. The CDR3 region has the DNA TGTGCCAGCAGCTCCGCAGGGACAGGGGGGAACACCGGGGAGCTGTTTTTT. It yields the protein CASSSAGTGGNTGELFF.

This chain connects TRBV6-5 to TRBJ2-5, with TRBD2 identical over 7 bases. The CDR3 runs 14 residues. Germline CDR1 and CDR2: MNHEY and SVGAGI. The ends lost 2 bases at V and 3 bases at J; junction bases unmatched: 3. As DNA, the CDR3 is TGTGCCAGCAGTTACGGGGGAGGGGAAGAGACCCAGTACTTC. Its protein product is CASSYGGGEETQYF.

The rearrangement links TRBV10-3 to TRBJ2-6, with D perhaps TRBD2 (5 bases). Germline V gives CDR1 ENHRY, CDR2 SYGVKD. The CDR3 contains 20 residues. The V gene lost 4 bases and the J gene lost 1 base, with 23 bases spanning the gap. The chain's CDR3 is CAISAVIGLTEPSGANVLTF. The CDR3 coding sequence is TGTGCCATCAGTGCTGTCATAGGACTTACCGAACCTTCTGGGGCCAACGTCCTGACTTTC.

The chain carries TRBV9 and TRBJ2-7, with TRBD2 matching over 11 bases. The ends lost 4 bases at V and 0 bases at J; junction bases unmatched: 6. The CDR3 loop spans 16 amino acids. Germline CDR1 and CDR2: SGDLS and YYNGEE. The CDR3 DNA reads TGTGCCAGCAGCCCTGGGACTAGCGGATACTCCTACGAGCAGTACTTC. Its protein product is CASSPGTSGYSYEQYF.

The rearrangement joins TRBV2 to TRBJ2-1; TRBD2 matches 12 bases. With V trimmed by 0 bases and J by 8 bases, 5 bases remained unmatched. Germline V lookup: CDR1 SNHLY, CDR2 FYNNEI. The CDR3 loop spans 16 amino acids. The CDR3 nucleotides are TGTGCCAGCAGTGAAGCGAGACTAGCGGGGGAGGATGAGCAGTTCTTC. This sequence encodes CASSEARLAGEDEQFF.

This rearrangement joins TRBV28 to TRBJ2-1; D is possibly TRBD2 (5 bases). The germline gives CDR1 MDHEN, CDR2 SYDVKM. With 6 bases removed from V and 12 bases from J, the gap between germline ends came to 15 bases. The CDR3 extends over 12 amino acids. CDR3 loop: CASSNLGMGQFF. The CDR3 bases are TGTGCCAGCAGCAACCTCGGGATGGGGCAGTTCTTC.

The J gene is TRBJ2-6, the V gene TRBV6-1, with 12 bases lining up with TRBD1. Losses at the gene ends were 2 bases for V and 3 bases for J; bases not matched to a gene: 5. This CDR3 has 18 amino acids. The germline V gene encodes CDR1 MNHNS and CDR2 SASEGT. The CDR3 reads CASSESGTGGFGANVLTF. DNA of the CDR3: TGTGCCAGCAGTGAATCGGGGACAGGGGGCTTTGGGGCCAACGTCCTGACTTTC.

This clone was counted a single time. The rearrangement links TRBV2 to TRBJ2-7; TRBD2 agrees at 8 bases. The CDR3 is 14 residues long. The germline CDR1 and CDR2 sequences are SNHLY and FYNNEI. The V gene end was trimmed by 8 bases and the J gene end by 3 bases; junction bases not matched to a gene: 9. The CDR3 nucleotides are TGTGCCAGCCGGACGGGAGGGCCGATCTACGAGCAGTACTTC. This gives the protein CASRTGGPIYEQYF. Full variable domain (missing parts from reference TRBV2 and TRBJ2-7): EPEVTQTPSHQVTQMGQEVILRCVPISNHLYFYWYRQILGQKVEFLVSFYNNEISEKSEIFDDQFSVERPDGSNFTLKIRSTKLEDSAMYFCASRTGGPIYEQYFGPGTRLTVT.

V gene TRBV11-2 combines with J gene TRBJ1-3; TRBD1 is a possible D gene (5 bases). V was pared by 3 bases and J by 7 bases, with 10 bases between. The germline V gene has CDR1 SGHAT and CDR2 FQNNGV. The CDR3 length is 13 residues. In nucleotides, the CDR3 is TGTGCCAGCAGCTTGGGCAGGGCGAACACCATATATTTT. Translated: CASSLGRANTIYF.

The V and J genes are TRBV2 and TRBJ1-6; 9 bases fit TRBD1. Per the germline V gene, CDR1 is SNHLY and CDR2 is FYNNEI. V dropped 7 bases and J dropped 0; count of bases not matched to a gene: 10. The CDR3 contains 18 residues. The CDR3 bases are TGTGCCAGCAACCGAAGACAGGGGGGGAGCTCCTATAATTCACCCCTCCACTTT. Its protein is CASNRRQGGSSYNSPLHF.

This clone has a handful of counts. The V call is TRBV7-9, the J call TRBJ2-7; 12 nucleotides match TRBD1. Germline V gene lookup returns CDR1 SEHNR and CDR2 FQNEAQ (reference sequence). The V and J ends lost 4 bases and 7 bases, in that order; junction bases with no gene match: 11. This CDR3 comprises 16 residues. The CDR3 sequence is CASSSPGQGAGGEQYF. CDR3 nucleotides: TGTGCCAGCAGCTCGCCGGGACAGGGGGCCGGAGGGGAGCAGTACTTC.